A selection of T cell receptor beta chains follows, all from one sample in a study of cytomegalovirus exposure and HLA in healthy donors. Here immunoSEQ multiplex PCR was the method, and the copy in TCRdb shows in-frame clones only, minus some. Of under 150,000 clones in the sample, roughly 75% were seen once. Source material: PBMCs. The receptors stem from a man aged 30-40 years in good health and CMV-seronegative. The CDR3 runs from the conserved cysteine through the conserved F or W. D genes are given only for firm matches. The size field is filled for only some rows; it gives once, few, many or a size class.

size: few; J: TRBJ2-5; D: -; V: TRBV10-3; DNA: TGTGCCATCGCAGGGAACCAAGAGACCCAGTACTTC; CDR3: CAIAGNQETQYF
size: -; J: TRBJ2-7; D: TRBD2; V: TRBV10-3; DNA: TGTGCCATCAGTGAGGGCGAACTAGCGGGGAATTCCTACGAGCAGTACTTC; CDR3: CAISEGELAGNSYEQYF
size: -; J: TRBJ2-3; D: -; V: TRBV6-5; DNA: TGTGCCAGCAGTTTACGAGCGGATTTAAGAACAGATACGCAGTATTTT; CDR3: CASSLRADLRTDTQYF
size: -; J: TRBJ2-2; D: TRBD2; V: TRBV5-1; DNA: TGCGCCAGCAGCAAAGCTCGACTAGCGGGGGGGCCGGGCACCGGGGAGCTGTTTTTT; CDR3: CASSKARLAGGPGTGELFF
size: -; J: TRBJ2-7; D: TRBD2; V: TRBV7-9; DNA: TGTGCCAGCAGCCCAGGACTAGCGGCGCGGAACGAGCAGTACTTC; CDR3: CASSPGLAARNEQYF
size: -; J: TRBJ1-1; D: -; V: TRBV6-5; DNA: TGTGCCAGCAGTTTAAGAGGGATGAACACTGAAGCTTTCTTT; CDR3: CASSLRGMNTEAFF
size: -; J: TRBJ2-1; D: TRBD2; V: TRBV10-3; DNA: TGTGCCATCAGTGAACATAGCGGGGGGTCCCGCGCCTACAATGAGCAGTTCTTC; CDR3: CAISEHSGGSRAYNEQFF
size: -; J: TRBJ2-7; D: TRBD1; V: TRBV10-3; DNA: TGTGCCATCAGGCCGGGACAGGGGGATGTATACGAGCAGTACTTC; CDR3: CAIRPGQGDVYEQYF
size: -; J: TRBJ2-1; D: -; V: TRBV4-1; DNA: TGCGCCAGCAGTCAAGGGCCTAGTGGTGGCTATGAGCAGTTCTTC; CDR3: CASSQGPSGGYEQFF
size: -; J: TRBJ1-4; D: TRBD1; V: TRBV18; DNA: TGTGCCAGCTCATTTTCCGGGACAGATTTAGTTAAACTGTTTTTT; CDR3: CASSFSGTDLVKLFF
size: -; J: TRBJ2-1; D: TRBD1; V: TRBV29-1; DNA: TGCAGCGTACAGGGGGCTAACTACAATGAGCAGTTCTTC; CDR3: CSVQGANYNEQFF
size: -; J: TRBJ2-3; D: TRBD1; V: TRBV5-1; DNA: TGCGCCAGCAGCTTAAGGGGGCAGGTAGATACGCAGTATTTT; CDR3: CASSLRGQVDTQYF
size: -; J: TRBJ1-2; D: TRBD1; V: TRBV10-2; DNA: TGCGCCAGCAGTGAGTCGAGACAGGGCTATGGCTACACCTTC; CDR3: CASSESRQGYGYTF
size: many; J: TRBJ1-1; D: -; V: TRBV5-1; DNA: TGCGCCAGCAGCTTGCAGATTGGCACTGAAGCTTTCTTT; CDR3: CASSLQIGTEAFF
size: once; J: TRBJ1-2; D: -; V: TRBV5-4; DNA: TGTGCCAGCAGCTTGGGGCAGGAGGACTATGGCTACACCTTC; CDR3: CASSLGQEDYGYTF
size: -; J: TRBJ1-1; D: TRBD1; V: TRBV28; DNA: TGTGCCAGCAGGGGACAGGGAGTTGGAGACACTGAAGCTTTCTTT; CDR3: CASRGQGVGDTEAFF
size: -; J: TRBJ1-2; D: -; V: TRBV7-9; DNA: TGTGCCAGCAGCTTAGTGGGGGCGCGAGGCTACACCTTC; CDR3: CASSLVGARGYTF
size: once; J: TRBJ1-2; D: -; V: TRBV18; DNA: TGTGCCAGCTCACCACGGGAGTCCTATGGCTACACCTTC; CDR3: CASSPRESYGYTF
size: -; J: TRBJ1-6; D: -; V: TRBV5-1; DNA: TGCGCCAGCAGCTTGGCTCAGATCGCCCTTTCACCCCTCCACTTT; CDR3: CASSLAQIALSPLHF
size: -; J: TRBJ2-1; D: -; V: TRBV30; DNA: TGTGCCTGGAGTGTAGGCGGCTACAATGAGCAGTTCTTC; CDR3: CAWSVGGYNEQFF
size: -; J: TRBJ1-2; D: -; V: TRBV7-3; DNA: TGTGCCAGCAGCCAAATAAACGGAGGTGGCTACACCTTC; CDR3: CASSQINGGGYTF
size: -; J: TRBJ2-7; D: TRBD1; V: TRBV5-1; DNA: TGCGCCAGCAGCTTACCGGGACAGGGGTACGAGCAGTACTTC; CDR3: CASSLPGQGYEQYF
size: -; J: TRBJ2-2; D: TRBD2; V: TRBV5-1; DNA: TGCGCCAGCAGTCCACTAGCGGGGTCCGGGGAGCTGTTTTTT; CDR3: CASSPLAGSGELFF
size: -; J: TRBJ2-3; D: -; V: TRBV5-1; DNA: TGCGCCAGCAGCGTCGGGAGACAGACCACTAGCACAGATACGCAGTATTTT; CDR3: CASSVGRQTTSTDTQYF
size: once; J: TRBJ1-6; D: TRBD1; V: TRBV6-6; DNA: TGTGCCAGCAGTTACAGACAGGGTTATAATTCACCCCTCCACTTT; CDR3: CASSYRQGYNSPLHF
size: few; J: TRBJ2-7; D: TRBD1; V: TRBV28; DNA: TGTGCCAGCAGTCGGACAGGGATTGAGCAGTACTTC; CDR3: CASSRTGIEQYF
size: once; J: TRBJ1-4; D: -; V: TRBV6-4; DNA: TGTGCCAGAGGTAAAAGATATCGGGGGGAGGTTGAAAAACTGTTTTTT; CDR3: CARGKRYRGEVEKLFF
size: -; J: TRBJ1-1; D: -; V: TRBV5-1; DNA: TGCGCCAGCAGCTTGGGTTCGCAGGGACTAAACACTGAAGCTTTCTTT; CDR3: CASSLGSQGLNTEAFF
size: -; J: TRBJ2-2; D: -; V: TRBV5-1; DNA: TGCGCCAGCAGCGTCACTACTGTATTCACCGGGGAGCTGTTTTTT; CDR3: CASSVTTVFTGELFF
size: once; J: TRBJ2-7; D: -; V: TRBV7-9; DNA: TGTGCCAGCAGCTCCGACCGACAGCCCTACGAGCAGTACTTC; CDR3: CASSSDRQPYEQYF
size: -; J: TRBJ1-5; D: TRBD1; V: TRBV28; DNA: TGTGCCAGCTTCGACAGGGACAATCAGCCCCAGCATTTT; CDR3: CASFDRDNQPQHF
size: -; J: TRBJ1-1; D: -; V: TRBV4-1; DNA: TGCGCCAGCAGCCTGCAACAGGGAGAGAACACTGAAGCTTTCTTT; CDR3: CASSLQQGENTEAFF
size: few; J: TRBJ1-3; D: -; V: TRBV6-6; DNA: TGTGCCAGCATCCACGGAGCGAAAAGCTCTGGAAACACCATATATTTT; CDR3: CASIHGAKSSGNTIYF
size: few; J: TRBJ1-5; D: -; V: TRBV6-1; DNA: TGTGCCAGCAGGGGAGGGAATCAGCCCCAGCATTTT; CDR3: CASRGGNQPQHF